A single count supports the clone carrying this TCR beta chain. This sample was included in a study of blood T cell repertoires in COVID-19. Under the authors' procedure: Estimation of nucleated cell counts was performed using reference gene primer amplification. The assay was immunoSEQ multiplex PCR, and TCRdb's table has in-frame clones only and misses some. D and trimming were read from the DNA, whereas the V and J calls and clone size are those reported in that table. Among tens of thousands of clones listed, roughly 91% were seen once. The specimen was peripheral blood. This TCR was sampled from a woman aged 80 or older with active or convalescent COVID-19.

For the CDR3, the DNA is TGTGCCAGCAGTTTCTACGAAAAACTGTTTTTT. This gives the protein CASSFYEKLFF. The chain employs TRBV28 and TRBJ1-4; no clear D gene. Trimming removed 3 bases from V and 8 bases from J, with 4 bases in between. The CDR3 extends over 11 amino acids. CDR1 is MDHEN, CDR2 SYDVKM, per germline.